The entry below gives a single T cell receptor (beta chain) sequence along with its context. The clone's antigen remains unknown. There are no base qualities to consult, and no much larger clone falls within one base. CDR1 DFQATT and CDR2 SNEGSKA are derived from the germline V gene (reference sequence). From cysteine to phenylalanine, the CDR3 is 14 amino acids long. The entry retains the CDR3 DNA only, 42 bases that are in frame from base 1. Trimming accounts for 4 bases at V and 11 bases at J, while the number of junction bases matched to no gene is 9. This sample was taken from a study of T and B cells in COVID-19 patients (TCRdb year 2020). With regard to the full study: In this study, adaptive immunity was profiled in COVID-19 patients who either had active infection or had recovered, using TRB and IGH repertoire sequencing of peripheral blood. Comorbidities linked to unfavorable COVID-19 outcome were present in about 90% of the 20 patients in the active-infection cohort. In the active-infection cohort, about 60% of the roughly 20 patients were critically ill and required mechanical ventilation or ECMO. A recovered cohort comprised some 18 patients contributing approximately 22 samples, mostly after mild to moderate COVID-19 managed as outpatients. As many as 9 follow-up blood samples were taken per patient, and some of the samples covered different disease stages within the same individual. Two patients belonged to both the recovered and active cohorts because samples were available from active disease and after recovery. The TCR and BCR sequence repository comprised 37 patients and about 70 time points, with over 7 million TCR sequences analysed. Patients in the recovered cohort had a median age of approximately 36 years, compared with over 60 years for patients in the active-infection cohort. Repertoire analyses used an age-matched reference group of approximately 42 healthy donors who were negative for COVID-19 antibodies as the comparison.

Genomic DNA extracted from blood was used in amounts of about 240-550 ng for amplification of TRB repertoires. Sequenced using an Illumina MiSeq. Multiplex PCR with BIOMED2 TRB-A/B primer pools was used to amplify the TRB rearrangements. Two consecutive PCRs added Illumina-compatible adapters and 7-nucleotide sample barcodes to the amplicons. All library PCRs used Phusion HS II polymerase. Amplicons were purified from gel with the NucleoSpin Gel and PCR Clean-up kit, quantified on Qubit, and pooled at 4 to 5 nM. The quality of the amplicon pool was checked on an Agilent 2100 Bioanalyzer prior to Illumina next-generation sequencing. In the source study's methods: Annotation of TRB rearrangements was done in MiXCR 3.0.8 with the default MiXCR reference library. Non-productive reads and sequences with fewer than 2 reads were removed, and each unique CDR3 nucleotide sequence was counted as one clone. R 3.5.1 was used to calculate clonality, diversity, richness and V-J gene usage. TCR clustering by CDR3 similarity used GLIPH2, with generation probabilities calculated by OLGA. GLIPH2 clusters were kept only when the clusters contained at least four unique TCR clonotypes present in at least three individuals. TCRdb handled the public reads itself, with Q25 trimming in fastp and clone calling in MiXCR, and kept productive beta chains. One record per CDR3 amino acid sequence lists the most common genes and DNA. These V and J calls are TCRdb output, not the study's own analysis. The sample table shows some 17,000 distinct CDR3 sequences, and around a quarter are seen once. About 3% of the sample rests with the top ten.

Points the paper makes about the study in general: The cohort was judged too small for assessing how HLA contributes to COVID-19 susceptibility or severity. The reported TCR clusters were said to need prospective validation before any clinical use. Strongly skewed TRBV/TRBJ gene usage was reported in patients with COVID-19. Few blood samples were available from mildly ill patients while symptoms were present or from severe cases at early time points. Specific T cell subsets (CD4+/Treg/CD8+) and sorted SARS-CoV-2-responsive or tetramer+ T cells had not yet been sequenced, and these experiments were ongoing. TRB repertoires were found to be highly clonal in active COVID-19, whereas diversity and richness at recovery were found to rise above healthy donor levels. A total of 2,331 exclusive TCR clusters, including a few dozen low-pGen clusters, were found in the recovered cohort.

The sequence was obtained from a human donor who had recovered from COVID-19. The chain is made from TRBV20-1 and TRBJ2-1; a stretch of 12 junction bases matches TRBD2. Sequencing was carried out using blood. The bases are TGCAGTGCTACATGGACTAGCGGGACCGCAAAGCAGTTCTTC. Translated, it reads CSATWTSGTAKQFF.